The 7 T cell receptor beta chains presented below share a single source sample, sequenced in a study of blood T cell repertoires in COVID-19. The table came from immunoSEQ multiplex PCR; TCRdb's copy has only in-frame clones and leaves some out. The data hold 250,000 or so clones, with roughly nine tenths observed a single time. The sequenced sample was peripheral blood. These receptors originate from a woman in her 40s who had recovered from COVID-19.

This rearrangement joins TRBV5-1 to TRBJ2-7; 14 bases align to TRBD2. V was pared by 4 bases and J by 0 bases, with 3 bases of the junction left unmatched. The CDR3 loop spans 16 amino acids. Germline assignment: CDR1 SGHRS and CDR2 YFSETQ. DNA of the CDR3: TGCGCCAGCAGCGCAGGACTAGCGGGGGGCTCCTACGAGCAGTACTTC. Translating gives CASSAGLAGGSYEQYF.

This sequence joins TRBV6-5 and TRBJ1-1; 7 bases are shared with TRBD1. The V gene's germline CDR1 is MNHEY and CDR2 SVGAGI. V lost 6 bases to trimming and J lost 4 bases; unmatched junction nucleotides: 5. This CDR3 is 13 amino acids long. The CDR3 loop is CASRVQGFTEAFF. In DNA form, the CDR3 reads TGTGCCAGCAGGGTACAGGGGTTCACTGAAGCTTTCTTT.

This rearrangement joins TRBV18 to TRBJ1-2, with TRBD1 identical over 9 bases. CDR1 and CDR2 from the germline V gene are KGHSH and LQKENI. The V and J ends lost 3 bases and 6 bases, in that order; junction bases with no gene match: 8. The CDR3 length is 15 residues. The CDR3 nucleotides read TGTGCCAGCTCACCCCCCTATACAGGGGGCGATGGCTACACCTTC. Protein sequence: CASSPPYTGGDGYTF.

The chain recombines TRBV6-5 with TRBJ1-5; D remains ambiguous. V was pared by 2 bases and J by 5 bases, with 13 bases between. This CDR3 comprises 15 residues. The germline V gene encodes CDR1 MNHEY and CDR2 SVGAGI. CDR3 loop: CASSYRSARDQPQHF. The CDR3 coding sequence is TGTGCCAGCAGTTACAGGTCGGCGAGGGATCAGCCCCAGCATTTT.

There are a few counts of this clone. Its ends do not fully match the called genes, so a read error is possible. Other DNA variants within this sample encode the same CDR3. The chain couples TRBV4-1 to TRBJ1-1; D unresolved. The CDR3 loop spans 11 amino acids. Germline CDR1 is MGHRA and CDR2 is YSYEKL. CDR3 loop: CASSRDTEAFF. The CDR3 DNA reads TGCGCCAGCAGCCGAGACACAGAAGCTTTCTTT.

The J gene is TRBJ1-2, the V gene TRBV3-1 (or the pseudogene TRBV3-2); D not certain. Germline-derived CDR1 and CDR2 are LGHDT and YNNKEL (reference sequence). V lost 4 bases to trimming and J lost 4 bases, with 10 bases between them. The length of the CDR3 is 13 residues. This CDR3 is CASSRVATYGYTF. The CDR3 nucleotides are TGTGCCAGCAGCCGGGTAGCAACCTATGGCTACACCTTC.

The V call is TRBV2, the J call TRBJ1-2; D is perhaps TRBD1 (5 bases). Trimming took off 2 bases at V and 12 bases at J, with 19 bases between the two ends. The CDR3 totals 14 residues. The germline V gene has CDR1 SNHLY and CDR2 FYNNEI. The CDR3 spells CASSERGLVLGNTF. The DNA for the CDR3 is TGTGCCAGCAGTGAAAGGGGCTTAGTGCTGGGAAACACCTTC.